These T cell receptor beta chains were read from a single sample in a study of T cells in Graves' hyperthyroidism and ophthalmopathy. TCRdb re-derived calls from the multiplex PCR reads in MiXCR, one entry per CDR3 protein. Of approximately 320,000 distinct CDR3 sequences listed, roughly 15% are singletons. The specimen sequenced was blood. Receptors were obtained from a young man with Graves' hyperthyroidism. Each CDR3 is given with its conserved first and last residue. The D gene is left open where the match is weak. Clone size is stated in some rows and not others, as once, few, many or a class when expanded.

v_gene	abundance	d_gene	j_gene	len	CDR3nt	CDR3aa
TRBV16	few	.	TRBJ2-1	14	TGTGCCAGCAGCCAATTTCTTGGTTCCAGTGAGCAGTTCTTC	CASSQFLGSSEQFF
TRBV29-1	many	TRBD2	TRBJ2-3	12	TGCAGCGGGGGACTAGCGGGAAGTACGCAGTATTTT	CSGGLAGSTQYF
TRBV6-5	many	.	TRBJ1-1	14	TGTGCCAGCAGTTACTCTATGGGGACCACTGAAGCTTTCTTT	CASSYSMGTTEAFF
TRBV30	few	.	TRBJ1-2	13	TGTGCCTGGAGTTCTCAGGTCAACTATGGCTACACCTTC	CAWSSQVNYGYTF
TRBV11-3	once	.	TRBJ1-6	14	TGTGCCAGCAGCTGGCGAGGGAAAAATTCACCCCTCCACTTT	CASSWRGKNSPLHF
TRBV11-2	many	TRBD1	TRBJ1-3	19	TGTGCCAGCAGCTTAGGGTACGGGACAGGCCTCTTGCGAGGAAACACCATATATTTT	CASSLGYGTGLLRGNTIYF
TRBV5-1	few	TRBD2	TRBJ2-7	15	TGCGCCAGCAGCGAATCGACTAGCGGGAGTTACGAGCAGTACTTC	CASSESTSGSYEQYF
TRBV3-1	.	TRBD2	TRBJ2-3	14	TGTGCCAGCTCACAGCGGGAGGGCCGAAATACGCAGTATTTT	CASSQREGRNTQYF
TRBV29-1	many	.	TRBJ1-1	15	TGCAGCGTTGGTTATCTTGGGGCGAGAGGCACTGAAGCTTTCTTT	CSVGYLGARGTEAFF
TRBV20-1	many	.	TRBJ1-2	15	TGCAGTGCTAGAGTCCCAAGGACAGAAAACTATGGCTACACCTTC	CSARVPRTENYGYTF
TRBV20-1	once	.	TRBJ2-5	16	TGCAGTGCTAGAGATCCGTTGTGGCAGGGGGGAGAGACCCAGTACTTC	CSARDPLWQGGETQYF
TRBV6-1	many	.	TRBJ2-7	14	TGTGCCAGCAGTCCTATAGCGGCCCCCTACGAGCAGTACTTC	CASSPIAAPYEQYF
TRBV29-1	.	.	TRBJ2-1	13	TGCAGCGTTGAACGACAGCCAGGGGATGAGCAGTTCTTC	CSVERQPGDEQFF
TRBV18	.	TRBD1	TRBJ2-4	15	TGTGCCAGCTCAGAGGGACAGGGAGGCAAAAACATTCAGTACTTC	CASSEGQGGKNIQYF
TRBV9	few	.	TRBJ2-7	13	TGTGCCAGCAGCGTAGGGCAGAGCTACGAGCAGTACTTC	CASSVGQSYEQYF
TRBV5-1	.	.	TRBJ2-5	16	TGCGCCAGCACGACAGGTAGCTCGCCACTCCAAGAGACCCAGTACTTC	CASTTGSSPLQETQYF
TRBV10-2	many	TRBD2	TRBJ2-7	14	TGCGCCAGCAGACTAGCGGGCGACTTCTACGAGCAGTACTTC	CASRLAGDFYEQYF
TRBV9	.	.	TRBJ1-2	14	TGTGCCAGCAGCACCCATTCGGGAAATTATGGCTACACCTTC	CASSTHSGNYGYTF
TRBV18	many	.	TRBJ2-3	12	TGTGCCAGCTCCGAGAGCACAGATACGCAGTATTTT	CASSESTDTQYF
TRBV20-1	many	.	TRBJ1-5	14	TGCAGTGCAGCTGGAAGTTATAGCAATCAGCCCCAGCATTTT	CSAAGSYSNQPQHF